This TCR beta chain is drawn from a study of cytomegalovirus exposure and HLA in healthy donors. The donors were members of the validation cohort comprising 120 subjects, separate from the roughly 600-subject first cohort. The assay was immunoSEQ multiplex PCR, and TCRdb's table has in-frame clones only and misses some. The sample shows about 250,000 clones, more than 75% of them seen only once. Input material: PBMCs. The TCR comes from a man younger than 35 in good health and CMV-seronegative.

The CDR3 DNA sequence: TGTGCCAGCAGCCCAGGACAGGGGACCTATGGCTACACCTTC. Encoded protein: CASSPGQGTYGYTF. The chain is built from TRBV9 and TRBJ1-2, with TRBD1 matching over 9 bases. V was clipped by 4 bases and J by 4 bases; unmatched bases: 5. This CDR3 has 14 residues. Germline CDR1 reads SGDLS; CDR2 reads YYNGEE. The whole variable domain, filled in from reference TRBV9 and TRBJ1-2, reads DSGVTQTPKHLITATGQRVTLRCSPRSGDLSVYWYQQSLDQGLQFLIQYYNGEERAKGNILERFSAQQFPDLHSELNLSSLELGDSALYFCASSPGQGTYGYTFGSGTRLTVV.